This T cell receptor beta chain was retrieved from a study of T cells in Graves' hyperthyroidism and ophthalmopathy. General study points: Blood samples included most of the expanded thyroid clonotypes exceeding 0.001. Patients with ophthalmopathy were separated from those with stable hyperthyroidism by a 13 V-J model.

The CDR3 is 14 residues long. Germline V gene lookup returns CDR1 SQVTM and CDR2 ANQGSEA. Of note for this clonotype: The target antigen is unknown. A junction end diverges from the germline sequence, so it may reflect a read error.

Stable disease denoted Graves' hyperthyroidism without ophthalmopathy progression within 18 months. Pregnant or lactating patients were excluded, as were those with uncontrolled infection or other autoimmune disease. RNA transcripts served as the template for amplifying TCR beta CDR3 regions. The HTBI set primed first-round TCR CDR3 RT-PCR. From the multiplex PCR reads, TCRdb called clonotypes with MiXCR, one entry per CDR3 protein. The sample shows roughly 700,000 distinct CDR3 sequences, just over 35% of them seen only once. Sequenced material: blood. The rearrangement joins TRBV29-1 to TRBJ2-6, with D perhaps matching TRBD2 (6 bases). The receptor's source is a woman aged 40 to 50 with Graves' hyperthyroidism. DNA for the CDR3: TGCAGCGACACCGGGCTAACGGGGGACAACGTCCTGACTTTC. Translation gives CSDTGLTGDNVLTF. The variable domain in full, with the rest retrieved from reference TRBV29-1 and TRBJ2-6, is SAVISQKPSRDICQRGTSLTIQCQVDSQVTMMFWYRQQPGQSLTLIATANQGSEATYESGFVIDKFPISRPNLTFSTLTVSNMSPEDSSIYLCSDTGLTGDNVLTFGAGSRLTVL.